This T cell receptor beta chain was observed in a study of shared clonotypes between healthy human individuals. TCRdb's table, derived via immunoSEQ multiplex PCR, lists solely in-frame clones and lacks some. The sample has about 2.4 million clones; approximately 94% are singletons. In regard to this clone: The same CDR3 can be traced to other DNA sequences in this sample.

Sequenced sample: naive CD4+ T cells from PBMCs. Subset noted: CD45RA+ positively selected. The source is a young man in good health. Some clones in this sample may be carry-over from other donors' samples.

The CDR3 spells CASSLGSGAYNEQFF. Here the CDR3 DNA reads TGCGCCAGCAGCTTGGGGAGCGGGGCCTACAATGAGCAGTTCTTC. This chain uses TRBV5-1 with TRBJ2-1; 7 nucleotides agree with TRBD2. Germline-derived CDR1 and CDR2 are SGHRS and YFSETQ. After removal of 0 bases from V and 2 bases from J, the junction contained 2 bases not matched to a gene. This CDR3 region has 15 residues. The entire variable domain, with the rest obtained from reference TRBV5-1 and TRBJ2-1, is as follows: KAGVTQTPRYLIKTRGQQVTLSCSPISGHRSVSWYQQTPGQGLQFLFEYFSETQRNKGNFPGRFSGRQFSNSRSEMNVSTLELGDSALYLCASSLGSGAYNEQFFGPGTRLTVL.